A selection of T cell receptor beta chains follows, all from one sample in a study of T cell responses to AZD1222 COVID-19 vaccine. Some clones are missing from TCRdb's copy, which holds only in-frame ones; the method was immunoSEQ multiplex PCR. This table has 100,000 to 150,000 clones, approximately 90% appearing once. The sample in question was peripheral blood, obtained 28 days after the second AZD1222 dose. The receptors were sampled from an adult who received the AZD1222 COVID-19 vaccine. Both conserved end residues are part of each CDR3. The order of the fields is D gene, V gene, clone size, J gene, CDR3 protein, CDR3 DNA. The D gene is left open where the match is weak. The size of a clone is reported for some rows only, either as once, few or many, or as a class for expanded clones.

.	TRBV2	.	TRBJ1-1	CASSLGGVTGAFF	TGTGCCAGCAGTCTGGGGGGGGTTACTGGAGCTTTCTTT
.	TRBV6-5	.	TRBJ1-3	CASSYTRGSGNTIYF	TGTGCCAGCAGTTACACAAGGGGCTCTGGAAACACCATATATTTT
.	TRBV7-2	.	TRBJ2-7	CASSLLGDSYEQYF	TGTGCCAGCAGCTTACTAGGGGATTCCTACGAGCAGTACTTC
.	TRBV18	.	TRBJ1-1	CASSPPGTPEAFF	TGTGCCAGCTCACCACCCGGCACGCCGGAAGCTTTCTTT
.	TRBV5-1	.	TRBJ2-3	CASSWRAGESADTQYF	TGCGCCAGCAGCTGGAGAGCAGGGGAGTCCGCAGATACGCAGTATTTT
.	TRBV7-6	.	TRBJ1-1	CASSFNGGNTEAFF	TGTGCCAGCAGCTTTAACGGGGGGAACACTGAAGCTTTCTTT
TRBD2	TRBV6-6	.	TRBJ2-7	CASSRDYAGEGFRVASYEQYF	TGTGCCAGCAGTCGGGACTACGCGGGAGAGGGTTTTCGTGTAGCGTCCTACGAGCAGTACTTC
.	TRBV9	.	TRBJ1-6	CASSVAGVFSSPLHF	TGTGCCAGCAGCGTAGCTGGGGTTTTTAGCTCACCCCTCCACTTT
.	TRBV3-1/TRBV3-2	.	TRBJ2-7	CASSAGISSYEQYF	TGTGCCAGCAGCGCCGGGATCAGCTCCTACGAGCAGTACTTC
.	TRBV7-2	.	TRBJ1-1	CASSLFSGLLNTEAFF	TGTGCCAGCAGCTTATTCTCAGGGTTATTGAACACTGAAGCTTTCTTT
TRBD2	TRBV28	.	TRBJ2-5	CASSTAYEREDWETQYF	TGTGCCAGCAGTACAGCTTATGAGCGGGAGGATTGGGAGACCCAGTACTTC
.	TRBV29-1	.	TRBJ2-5	CSVVPATVETQYF	TGCAGCGTTGTGCCGGCCACTGTCGAGACCCAGTACTTC
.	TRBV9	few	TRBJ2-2	CASSVATELFF	TGTGCCAGCAGCGTAGCGACGGAGCTGTTTTTT
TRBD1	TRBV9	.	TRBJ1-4	CASSVAGGDIINEKLFF	TGTGCCAGCAGCGTAGCAGGGGGTGACATAATTAATGAAAAACTGTTTTTT
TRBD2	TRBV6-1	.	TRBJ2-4	CASSEILAGGGPKNIQYF	TGTGCCAGCAGTGAGATCCTCGCGGGGGGTGGGCCCAAAAACATTCAGTACTTC
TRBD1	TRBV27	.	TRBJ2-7	CASRPQGAANYEQYF	TGTGCCAGCAGACCACAGGGGGCGGCGAACTACGAGCAGTACTTC
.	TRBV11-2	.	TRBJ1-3	CASSSASGVYSGNTIYF	TGTGCCAGCAGCTCTGCCTCGGGGGTATACTCTGGAAACACCATATATTTT
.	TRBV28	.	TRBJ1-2	CASSWGNVNYGYTF	TGTGCCAGCAGTTGGGGGAACGTAAACTATGGCTACACCTTC
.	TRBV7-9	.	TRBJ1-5	CASSLQGFGNQPQHF	TGTGCCAGCAGCCTACAGGGATTTGGGAATCAGCCCCAGCATTTT
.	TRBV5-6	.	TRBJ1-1	CASSSILRKNTEAFF	TGTGCCAGCAGCTCAATCCTCAGAAAGAACACTGAAGCTTTCTTT
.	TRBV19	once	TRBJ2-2	CASSITGVPGELFF	TGTGCCAGTAGTATCACAGGTGTCCCCGGGGAGCTGTTTTTT
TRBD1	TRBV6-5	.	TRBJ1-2	CASSRQGAFGYTF	TGTGCCAGCAGCCGACAGGGGGCTTTTGGCTACACCTTC
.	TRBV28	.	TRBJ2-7	CASSLGGEGYEQYF	TGTGCCAGCAGTTTGGGGGGAGAGGGCTACGAGCAGTACTTC
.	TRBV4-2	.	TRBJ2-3	CASSQDQNSADTQYF	TGTGCCAGCAGCCAAGATCAGAACTCGGCAGATACGCAGTATTTT
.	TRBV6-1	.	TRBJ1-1	CASSDKGGNTEAFF	TGTGCCAGCAGTGACAAGGGAGGGAACACTGAAGCTTTCTTT
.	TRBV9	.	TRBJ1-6	CASSEEHGNSPLHF	TGTGCCAGCAGCGAAGAACATGGCAATTCACCCCTCCACTTT
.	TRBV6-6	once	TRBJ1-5	CASSIRDTTFQPQHF	TGTGCCAGCAGTATCCGGGACACTACCTTTCAGCCCCAGCATTTT
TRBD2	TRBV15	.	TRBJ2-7	CATRPVPPSGIDGYEQYF	TGTGCCACCAGACCCGTCCCCCCTAGCGGGATAGACGGCTACGAGCAGTACTTC
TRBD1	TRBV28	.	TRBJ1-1	CASSYRTGRSTEAFF	TGTGCCAGCAGTTACCGGACAGGGAGGTCCACTGAAGCTTTCTTT
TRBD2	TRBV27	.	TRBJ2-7	CASSLSGSAYEQYF	TGTGCCAGCAGTTTAAGCGGGAGTGCTTACGAGCAGTACTTC
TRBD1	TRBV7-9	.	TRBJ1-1	CASSHMWGQGRTEAFF	TGTGCCAGCAGCCATATGTGGGGACAGGGAAGAACTGAAGCTTTCTTT
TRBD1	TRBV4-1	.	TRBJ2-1	CASSQGSNRGRRNEQFF	TGCGCCAGCAGCCAAGGTTCGAACAGGGGGCGCAGGAATGAGCAGTTCTTC
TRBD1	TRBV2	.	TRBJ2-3	CASRLGTAADTQYF	TGTGCCAGCAGGTTAGGGACAGCAGCAGATACGCAGTATTTT
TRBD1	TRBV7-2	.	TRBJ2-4	CASSLMTLTGAEAKNIQYF	TGTGCCAGCAGCTTAATGACCTTGACAGGGGCGGAAGCCAAAAACATTCAGTACTTC
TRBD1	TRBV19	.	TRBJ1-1	CATGDERGSEAFF	TGTGCTACAGGGGACGAAAGGGGGTCTGAAGCTTTCTTT
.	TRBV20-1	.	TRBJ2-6	CSASRGVSGANVLTF	TGCAGTGCTAGTCGGGGCGTCTCTGGGGCCAACGTCCTGACTTTC
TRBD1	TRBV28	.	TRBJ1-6	CASSPIRGTGRAYNSPLHF	TGTGCCAGCAGTCCAATAAGAGGGACAGGGAGAGCTTATAATTCACCCCTCCACTTT
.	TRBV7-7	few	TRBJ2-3	CASSLAEGDTQYF	TGTGCTAGCAGCTTAGCAGAGGGAGATACGCAGTATTTT
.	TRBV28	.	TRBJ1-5	CASKRSGAEWPQHF	TGTGCCAGCAAACGTTCCGGAGCCGAGTGGCCCCAGCATTTT
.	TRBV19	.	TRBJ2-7	CASSPRQGGEEQYF	TGTGCCAGTAGTCCCCGTCAGGGTGGTGAAGAGCAGTACTTC
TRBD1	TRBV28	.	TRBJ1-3	CASSPLRRGQGNTIYF	TGTGCCAGCAGCCCCTTACGTAGGGGGCAAGGAAACACCATATATTTT
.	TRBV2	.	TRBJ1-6	CASSEMRVWSPLHF	TGTGCCAGCAGTGAAATGAGGGTTTGGTCACCCCTCCACTTT
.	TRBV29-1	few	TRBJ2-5	CSVVRELEETQYF	TGCAGCGTTGTAAGGGAGTTGGAAGAGACCCAGTACTTC
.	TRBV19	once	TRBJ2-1	CATSAPQLYNEQFF	TGTGCCACCTCAGCCCCTCAACTCTATAATGAGCAGTTCTTC
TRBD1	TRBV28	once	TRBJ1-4	CASASGGAANEKLFF	TGTGCCAGCGCCTCAGGGGGCGCGGCTAATGAAAAACTGTTTTTT
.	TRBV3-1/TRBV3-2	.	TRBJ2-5	CASSQDQQETQYF	TGTGCCAGCAGCCAAGATCAGCAAGAGACCCAGTACTTC
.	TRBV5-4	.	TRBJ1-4	CASNLAGTNEKLFF	TGTGCCAGCAATCTAGCCGGAACTAATGAAAAACTGTTTTTT
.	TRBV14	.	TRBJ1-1	CASSQGASQGVGVMRAEAFF	TGTGCCAGCAGCCAAGGGGCTTCACAGGGAGTGGGGGTGATGAGGGCTGAAGCTTTCTTT
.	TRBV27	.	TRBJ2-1	CASSLTTTSVGYNEQFF	TGTGCCAGCAGTTTAACAACTACTTCCGTAGGCTACAATGAGCAGTTCTTC
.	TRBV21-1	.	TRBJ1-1	CASSNGAEEMMNTEAFF	TGTGCCAGCAGCAATGGGGCAGAAGAAATGATGAACACTGAAGCTTTCTTT
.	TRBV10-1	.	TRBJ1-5	CASSESWQPQHF	TGCGCCAGCAGTGAGTCATGGCAGCCCCAGCATTTT
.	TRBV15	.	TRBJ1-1	CATSRDLLRGEAFF	TGTGCCACCAGCAGAGATCTTCTACGGGGAGAAGCTTTCTTT
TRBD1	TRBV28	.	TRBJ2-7	CASNRQGSYEQYF	TGTGCCAGCAACAGACAGGGATCCTACGAGCAGTACTTC